These 22 T cell receptor beta chains were sequenced from one sample in a study of blood T cell repertoires in COVID-19. Some clones are missing from TCRdb's copy, which holds only in-frame ones; the method was immunoSEQ multiplex PCR. The table has about 200,000 clones, roughly 80% seen once. The sample was PBMCs or T cells enriched from blood (not recorded which). These receptors were collected from a man between 35 and 55 years old who had recovered from COVID-19.

The chain couples TRBV7-6 to TRBJ1-1; D unclear. The CDR3 length is 17 residues. Per the germline V gene, CDR1 is SGHVS and CDR2 is FNYEAQ. Between the trimmed V and J ends, which lost 5 bases and 1 base, there was a span of 20 bases. The CDR3 DNA sequence: TGTGCCAGCAGCCAAGCCTACCAAAAACTAAAGAACACTGAAGCTTTCTTT. This gives the protein CASSQAYQKLKNTEAFF.

This clone has just a few counts. V gene TRBV28 combines with J gene TRBJ1-2; D is perhaps TRBD1 (5 bases). The CDR3 consists of 12 residues. The germline CDR1 and CDR2 sequences are MDHEN and SYDVKM. The chain's CDR3 is CATAGSNYGYTF. The CDR3 nucleotides are TGTGCGACCGCAGGGTCTAACTATGGCTACACCTTC.

The chain's CDR3 is CASTYLAGSGYTF. CDR3 in DNA: TGTGCCAGCACCTATCTTGCTGGGAGTGGCTACACCTTC. The rearrangement uses TRBV12-3 or TRBV12-4 and TRBJ1-2; D is unclear. Trimming removed 7 bases from V and 7 bases from J, with 16 bases in between. This CDR3 spans 13 amino acids.

The genes are TRBV4-2 and TRBJ2-1; 8 bases line up with TRBD2. There are 16 residues in the CDR3. Losses at the gene ends were 1 base for V and 1 base for J; bases not matched to a gene: 3. Germline V gene sequence: CDR1 LGHNA, CDR2 YNFKEQ. In nucleotides, the CDR3 is TGTGCCAGCAGCCAAGGGAGCGGGGGATCCTACAATGAGCAGTTCTTC. It translates to CASSQGSGGSYNEQFF.

This clone was seen only a few times. The V call is TRBV6-5, the J call TRBJ2-2, with D possibly being TRBD1 (6 bases). CDR3 length equals 15 residues. Germline V gene lookup returns CDR1 MNHEY and CDR2 SVGAGI. Trimming shortened V by 2 bases and J by 1 base, and 8 bases separated the two germline ends. The CDR3 DNA sequence: TGTGCCAGCAGTTACAGGGGGTTGAACACCGGGGAGCTGTTTTTT. It codes for CASSYRGLNTGELFF.

This CDR3 reads CASSEASWLRSYGYTF. As DNA, the CDR3 is TGTGCCAGCAGTGAAGCGTCATGGTTGAGGTCATATGGCTACACCTTC. V gene TRBV6-1 combines with J gene TRBJ1-2; D not certain. The CDR3 is 16 residues long. CDR1 and CDR2 from the germline V gene are MNHNS and SASEGT. The V end was cut by 0 bases, the J end by 5 bases, with 16 bases between.

This chain connects TRBV16 to TRBJ2-6, with D perhaps matching TRBD2 (5 bases). V was shortened by 4 bases and J by 0 bases, with 7 bases between the two germline ends. The CDR3 runs 15 residues. Germline V CDR1 and CDR2: KGHSY, FQNENV. CDR3 loop: CASSLRDSGANVLTF. The CDR3 region has the DNA TGTGCCAGCAGCCTGAGGGACTCTGGGGCCAACGTCCTGACTTTC.

This clone was recorded once. This chain connects TRBV15 to TRBJ1-6; 7 nucleotides match TRBD1. CDR1 is LNHNV, CDR2 YYDKDF, per germline (reference sequence). V was pared by 4 bases and J by 3 bases, with 6 bases of the junction left unmatched. There are 16 residues in the CDR3. The CDR3 is CATSMPQGFYNSPLHF. CDR3 DNA: TGTGCCACCAGCATGCCACAGGGGTTCTATAATTCACCCCTCCACTTT. Full variable domain (outside the CDR3, taken from reference TRBV15 and TRBJ1-6): DAMVIQNPRYQVTQFGKPVTLSCSQTLNHNVMYWYQQKSSQAPKLLFHYYDKDFNNEADTPDNFQSRRPNTSFCFLDIRSPGLGDTAMYLCATSMPQGFYNSPLHFGNGTRLTVT.

The chain recombines TRBV5-6 with TRBJ1-1, with TRBD1 as a possible D gene (6 bases). Germline CDR1 and CDR2: SGHDT and YYEEEE. The V end was cut by 0 bases, the J end by 0 bases, with 15 bases between. This CDR3 region has 17 residues. CDR3: CASSLVSQGIMNTEAFF. As DNA, the CDR3 is TGTGCCAGCAGCTTGGTCTCGCAGGGGATAATGAACACTGAAGCTTTCTTT.

The chain joins TRBV30 to TRBJ1-1; 8 bases align to TRBD1. This CDR3 region has 13 residues. The germline V gene encodes CDR1 GTSNPN and CDR2 SVGIG (reference sequence). V lost 4 bases to trimming and J lost 1 base; unmatched junction nucleotides: 2. The CDR3 DNA reads as TGTGCCTGGATGGGACAGGAGAACACTGAAGCTTTCTTT. It yields the protein CAWMGQENTEAFF.

The chain recombines TRBV19 with TRBJ1-6; maybe TRBD1 (5 bases). Trimming removed 5 bases from V and 6 bases from J, with 17 bases in between. Germline CDR1 LNHDA, CDR2 SQIVND (reference sequence). The CDR3 consists of 16 residues. The DNA of the CDR3 is TGTGCCAGTAGTCCGACAGCGACAGTGACTAATTCACCCCTCCACTTT. Amino acid sequence: CASSPTATVTNSPLHF.

This rearrangement joins TRBV12-3 or TRBV12-4 to TRBJ1-4, with D uncertain. The length of the CDR3 is 12 residues. Trimming removed 1 base at V and 7 bases at J, with 4 bases between. CDR3 region: CASSLVREKLFF. The DNA of the CDR3 is TGTGCCAGCAGTTTAGTTCGTGAAAAACTGTTTTTT.

V and J are TRBV2 and TRBJ1-5; D ambiguous. Trimming removed 2 bases at V and 5 bases at J, with 10 bases between. Germline assignment: CDR1 SNHLY and CDR2 FYNNEI. This CDR3 comprises 14 residues. In DNA form, the CDR3 reads TGTGCCAGCAGTGAATCGGCGAGGGATCAGCCCCAGCATTTT. Translating gives CASSESARDQPQHF.

The J gene is TRBJ2-5, the V gene TRBV6-5; TRBD1 aligns across 9 bases. The CDR3 has 14 amino acids. Germline V gene data show CDR1 as MNHEY and CDR2 as SVGAGI. Unmatched junction bases numbered 2, after V lost 3 bases and J lost 3 bases. CDR3 sequence (DNA): TGTGCCAGCAGTTATAGACAGGGGGAAGAGACCCAGTACTTC. Translation: CASSYRQGEETQYF.

This clone was detected only once. The rearrangement joins TRBV5-1 to TRBJ2-5, with 14 nucleotides matching TRBD2. The germline CDR1 and CDR2 sequences are SGHRS and YFSETQ. V lost 4 bases, J lost 5 bases, and 7 bases stayed unmatched. This CDR3 has 16 amino acids. The CDR3 region is CASSPTSGGAWETQYF. In DNA form, the CDR3 reads TGCGCCAGCAGCCCGACTAGCGGGGGGGCCTGGGAGACCCAGTACTTC.

The chain recombines TRBV12-3 or TRBV12-4 with TRBJ2-5; no reliable D call. CDR3 length equals 13 residues. Trimming removed 0 bases at V and 7 bases at J, with 9 bases between. Here the CDR3 DNA reads TGTGCCAGCAGTTTAGCGCTCGGCGGGACCCAGTACTTC. It codes for CASSLALGGTQYF.

The chain joins TRBV3-1 (or the pseudogene TRBV3-2) to TRBJ2-2, with a possible D match to TRBD1 (5 bases). Trimming cost V 5 bases and J 5 bases, with 15 bases left between them. This CDR3 contains 15 residues. The germline V gene encodes CDR1 LGHDT and CDR2 YNNKEL (reference sequence). The CDR3 DNA follows: TGTGCCAGCAGCATCGACAGTAAAAGGACCGGGGAGCTGTTTTTT. Translating gives CASSIDSKRTGELFF.

This chain joins TRBV30 and TRBJ1-6; 7 bases match TRBD1. V was clipped by 8 bases and J by 0 bases; unmatched bases: 4. CDR3 length equals 14 residues. Per the germline V gene, CDR1 is GTSNPN and CDR2 is SVGIG (reference sequence). CDR3 bases: TGTGCCCAGGACAGGCTCTCCTATAATTCACCCCTCCACTTT. Its protein is CAQDRLSYNSPLHF.

V and J are TRBV6-1 and TRBJ1-4; 11 bases align to TRBD1. Germline V gene lookup returns CDR1 MNHNS and CDR2 SASEGT. This CDR3 comprises 14 residues. Losses at the gene ends were 0 bases for V and 10 bases for J; bases not matched to a gene: 1. The CDR3 coding sequence is TGTGCCAGCAGTGAAGCAGGGACAGGGGGAAAACTGTTTTTT. It yields the protein CASSEAGTGGKLFF.

The count of this clone is one. The rearrangement joins TRBV5-5 to TRBJ1-6; D possibly corresponds to TRBD1 (6 bases). This CDR3 contains 16 residues. Between the trimmed V and J ends, which lost 1 base and 7 bases, there was a span of 15 bases. Germline V gene sequence: CDR1 SGHKS, CDR2 YYEKEE (reference sequence). The CDR3 DNA is TGTGCCAGCAGCTTGCTCGGGGGGCTGGGCAATTCACCCCTCCACTTT. Protein sequence: CASSLLGGLGNSPLHF.

This clone is a singleton in its sample. The chain recombines TRBV6-5 with TRBJ1-6; 7 nucleotides align to TRBD1. V was clipped by 4 bases and J by 6 bases; unmatched bases: 3. Per germline, CDR1 MNHEY and CDR2 SVGAGI. The length of the CDR3 is 14 residues. CDR3 sequence: CASSLTGLNSPLHF. CDR3 bases: TGTGCCAGCAGTTTGACAGGGCTTAATTCACCCCTCCACTTT.

The rearrangement joins TRBV3-1 (or the pseudogene TRBV3-2) to TRBJ1-6; D is unclear. The V gene's germline CDR1 is LGHDT and CDR2 YNNKEL (reference sequence). V dropped 6 bases and J dropped 7 bases, with 16 bases sitting between them. This CDR3 region has 15 residues. This CDR3 reads CASRKGQASNSPLHF. DNA for the CDR3: TGTGCCAGCAGGAAGGGTCAGGCTAGCAATTCACCCCTCCACTTT.